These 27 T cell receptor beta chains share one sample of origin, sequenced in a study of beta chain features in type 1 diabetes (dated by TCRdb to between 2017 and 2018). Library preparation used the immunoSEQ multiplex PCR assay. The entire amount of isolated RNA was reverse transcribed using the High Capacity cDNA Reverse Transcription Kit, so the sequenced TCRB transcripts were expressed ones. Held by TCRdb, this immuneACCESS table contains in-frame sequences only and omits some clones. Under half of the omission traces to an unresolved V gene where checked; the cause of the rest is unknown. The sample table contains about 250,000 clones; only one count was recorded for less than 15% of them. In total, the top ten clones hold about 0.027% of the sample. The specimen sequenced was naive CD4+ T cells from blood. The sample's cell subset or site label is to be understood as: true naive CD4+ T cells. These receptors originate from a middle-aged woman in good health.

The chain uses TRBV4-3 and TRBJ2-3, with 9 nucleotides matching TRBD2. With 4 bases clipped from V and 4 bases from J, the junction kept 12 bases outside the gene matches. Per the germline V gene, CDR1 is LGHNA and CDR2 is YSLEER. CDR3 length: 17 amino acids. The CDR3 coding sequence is TGCGCCAGCAGCCGAACCACCGGGACTAGCATTTCAGATACGCAGTATTTT. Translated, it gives CASSRTTGTSISDTQYF.

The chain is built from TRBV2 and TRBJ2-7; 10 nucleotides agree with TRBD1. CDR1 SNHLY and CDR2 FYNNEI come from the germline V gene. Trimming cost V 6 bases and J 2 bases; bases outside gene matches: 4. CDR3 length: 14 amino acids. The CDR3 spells CASRGTGEAYEQYF. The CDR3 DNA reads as TGTGCCAGCAGAGGGACAGGGGAGGCCTACGAGCAGTACTTC.

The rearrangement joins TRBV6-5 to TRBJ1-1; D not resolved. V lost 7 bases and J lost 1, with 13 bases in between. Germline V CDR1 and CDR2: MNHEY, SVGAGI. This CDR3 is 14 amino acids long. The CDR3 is CASTKAGSNTEAFF. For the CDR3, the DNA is TGTGCCAGCACCAAAGCGGGGTCGAACACTGAAGCTTTCTTT.

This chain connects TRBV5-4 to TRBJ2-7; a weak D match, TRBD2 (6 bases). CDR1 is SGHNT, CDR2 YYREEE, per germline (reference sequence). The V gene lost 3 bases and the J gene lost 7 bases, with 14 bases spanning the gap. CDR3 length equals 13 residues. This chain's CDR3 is CASSSGLEGEQYF. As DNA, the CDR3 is TGTGCCAGCAGCTCCGGGTTGGAGGGGGAGCAGTACTTC.

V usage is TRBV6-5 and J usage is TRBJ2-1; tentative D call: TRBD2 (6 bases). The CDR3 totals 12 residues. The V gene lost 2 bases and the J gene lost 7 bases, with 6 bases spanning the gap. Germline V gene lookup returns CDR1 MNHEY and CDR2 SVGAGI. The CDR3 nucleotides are TGTGCCAGCAGTTACGCGGGGAATGAGCAGTTCTTC. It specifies CASSYAGNEQFF.

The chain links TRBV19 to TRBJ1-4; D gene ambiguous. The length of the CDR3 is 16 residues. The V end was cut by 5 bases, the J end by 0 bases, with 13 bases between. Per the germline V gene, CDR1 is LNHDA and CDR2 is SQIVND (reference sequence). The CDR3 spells CASSLRGLATNEKLFF. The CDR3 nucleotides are TGTGCCAGTAGTTTAAGAGGGCTTGCAACTAATGAAAAACTGTTTTTT.

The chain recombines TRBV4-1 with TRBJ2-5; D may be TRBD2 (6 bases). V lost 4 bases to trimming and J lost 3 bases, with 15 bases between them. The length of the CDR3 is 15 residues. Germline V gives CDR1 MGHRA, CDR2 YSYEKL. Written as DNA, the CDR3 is TGCGCCAGCAGCCTCTCCGGGACTCAAGAAGAGACCCAGTACTTC. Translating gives CASSLSGTQEETQYF.

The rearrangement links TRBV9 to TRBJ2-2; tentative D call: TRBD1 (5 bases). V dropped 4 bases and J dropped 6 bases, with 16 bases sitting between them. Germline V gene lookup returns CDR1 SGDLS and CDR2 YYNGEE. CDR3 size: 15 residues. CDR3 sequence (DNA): TGTGCCAGCAGCCCCCAGCAGGGTAGGGCCGGGGAGCTGTTTTTT. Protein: CASSPQQGRAGELFF.

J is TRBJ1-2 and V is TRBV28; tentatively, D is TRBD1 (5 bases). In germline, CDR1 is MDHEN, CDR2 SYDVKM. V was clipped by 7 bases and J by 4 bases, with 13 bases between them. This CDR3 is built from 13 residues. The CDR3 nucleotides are TGTGCCAGCAACCTGGGGCTCCTCTATGGCTACACCTTC. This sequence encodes CASNLGLLYGYTF.

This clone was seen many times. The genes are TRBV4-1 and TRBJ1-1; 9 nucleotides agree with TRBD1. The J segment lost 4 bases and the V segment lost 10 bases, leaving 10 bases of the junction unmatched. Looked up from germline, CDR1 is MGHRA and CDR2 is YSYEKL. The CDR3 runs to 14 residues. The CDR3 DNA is TGCGCCATGAAGCAGGACAGGGGAAGCACTGAAGCTTTCTTT. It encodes CAMKQDRGSTEAFF.

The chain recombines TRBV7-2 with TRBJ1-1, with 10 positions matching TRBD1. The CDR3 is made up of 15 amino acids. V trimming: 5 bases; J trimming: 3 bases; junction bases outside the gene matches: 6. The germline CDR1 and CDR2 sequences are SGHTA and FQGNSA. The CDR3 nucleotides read TGTGCCAGCAGCCCTCCGGGACAGGGGTACACTGAAGCTTTCTTT. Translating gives CASSPPGQGYTEAFF.

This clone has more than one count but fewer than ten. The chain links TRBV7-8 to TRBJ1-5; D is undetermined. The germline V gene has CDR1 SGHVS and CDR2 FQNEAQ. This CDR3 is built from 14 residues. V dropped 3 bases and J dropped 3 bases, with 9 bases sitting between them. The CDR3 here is CASSFLGHNQPQHF. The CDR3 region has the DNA TGTGCCAGCAGCTTTCTTGGGCACAATCAGCCCCAGCATTTT.

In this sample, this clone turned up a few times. The CDR3 DNA is TGTGCCAGCTCGCCTGGGACAGGGGAGGCCTACGAGCAGTACTTC. Its protein product is CASSPGTGEAYEQYF. This chain connects TRBV18 to TRBJ2-7; 10 nucleotides match TRBD1. Germline V CDR1 and CDR2: KGHSH, LQKENI. Trimming cost V 6 bases and J 2 bases; bases outside gene matches: 7. The CDR3 has 15 amino acids.

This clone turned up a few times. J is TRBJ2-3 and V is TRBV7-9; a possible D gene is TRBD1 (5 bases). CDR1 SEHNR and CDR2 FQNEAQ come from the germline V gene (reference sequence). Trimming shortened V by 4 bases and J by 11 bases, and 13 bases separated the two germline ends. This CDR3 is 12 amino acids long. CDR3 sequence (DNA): TGTGCCAGCAGCTCTGAAGGGGCAGGGCAGTATTTT. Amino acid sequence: CASSSEGAGQYF.

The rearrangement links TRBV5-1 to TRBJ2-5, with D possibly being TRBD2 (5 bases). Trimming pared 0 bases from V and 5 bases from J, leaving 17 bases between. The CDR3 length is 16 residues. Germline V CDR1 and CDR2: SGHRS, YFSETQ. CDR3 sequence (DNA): TGCGCCAGCAGCTTGGGACTATCGGGCATCACGGAGACCCAGTACTTC. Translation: CASSLGLSGITETQYF.

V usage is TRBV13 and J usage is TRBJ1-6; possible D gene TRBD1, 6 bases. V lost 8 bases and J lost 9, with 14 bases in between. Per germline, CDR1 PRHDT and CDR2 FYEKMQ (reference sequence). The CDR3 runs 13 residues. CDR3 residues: CASSDRSGSPLHF. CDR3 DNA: TGTGCCAGCTCTGACAGGTCCGGTTCACCCCTCCACTTT.

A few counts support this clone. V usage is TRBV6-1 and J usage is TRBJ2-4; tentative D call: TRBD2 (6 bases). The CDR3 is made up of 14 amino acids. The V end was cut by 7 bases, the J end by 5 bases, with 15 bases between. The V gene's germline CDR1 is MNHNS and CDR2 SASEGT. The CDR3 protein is CASISGGSQNIQYF. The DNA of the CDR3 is TGTGCCAGCATTTCCGGGGGATCACAAAACATTCAGTACTTC.

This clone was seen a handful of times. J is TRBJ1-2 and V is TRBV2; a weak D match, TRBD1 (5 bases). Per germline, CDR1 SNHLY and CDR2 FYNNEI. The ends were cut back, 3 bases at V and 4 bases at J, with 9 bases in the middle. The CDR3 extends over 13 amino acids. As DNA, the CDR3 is TGTGCCAGCAGTGACAGGGTCGGCTATGGCTACACCTTC. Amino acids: CASSDRVGYGYTF.

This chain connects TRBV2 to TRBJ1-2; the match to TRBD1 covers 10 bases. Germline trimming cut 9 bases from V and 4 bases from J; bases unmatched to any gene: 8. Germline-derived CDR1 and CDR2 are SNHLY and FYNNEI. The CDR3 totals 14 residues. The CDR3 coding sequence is TGTGCCAGAGGTTGGACAGGGGGTAGCTATGGCTACACCTTC. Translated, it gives CARGWTGGSYGYTF.

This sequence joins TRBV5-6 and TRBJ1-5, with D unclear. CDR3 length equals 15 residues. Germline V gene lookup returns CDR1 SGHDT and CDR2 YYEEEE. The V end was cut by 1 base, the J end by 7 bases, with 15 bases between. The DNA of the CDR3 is TGTGCCAGCAGCTTGTCTCCCGGGGATCAACAGCCCCAGCATTTT. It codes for CASSLSPGDQQPQHF. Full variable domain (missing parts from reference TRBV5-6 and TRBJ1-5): DAGVTQSPTHLIKTRGQQVTLRCSPKSGHDTVSWYQQALGQGPQFIFQYYEEEERQRGNFPDRFSGHQFPNYSSELNVNALLLGDSALYLCASSLSPGDQQPQHFGDGTRLSIL.

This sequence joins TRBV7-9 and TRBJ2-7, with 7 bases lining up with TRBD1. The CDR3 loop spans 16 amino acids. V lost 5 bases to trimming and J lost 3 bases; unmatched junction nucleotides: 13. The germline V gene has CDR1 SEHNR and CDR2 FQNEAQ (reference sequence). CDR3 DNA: TGTGCCAGCAGCCCCTACACCCGGACAGGCGTCTACGAGCAGTACTTC. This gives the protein CASSPYTRTGVYEQYF.

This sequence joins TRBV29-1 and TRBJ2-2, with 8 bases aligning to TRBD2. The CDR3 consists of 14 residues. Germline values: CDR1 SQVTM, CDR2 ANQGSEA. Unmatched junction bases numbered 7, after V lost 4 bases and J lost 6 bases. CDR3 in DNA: TGCAGCGTTGCCTCGGGGGGGACGGCCGGGGAGCTGTTTTTT. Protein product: CSVASGGTAGELFF.

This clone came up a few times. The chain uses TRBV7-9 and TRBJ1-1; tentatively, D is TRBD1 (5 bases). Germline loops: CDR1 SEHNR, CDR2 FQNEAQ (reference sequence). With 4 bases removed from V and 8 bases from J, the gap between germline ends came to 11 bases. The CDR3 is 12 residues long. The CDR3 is CASSSRGGEAFF. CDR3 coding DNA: TGTGCCAGCAGCTCCCGCGGGGGGGAAGCTTTCTTT.

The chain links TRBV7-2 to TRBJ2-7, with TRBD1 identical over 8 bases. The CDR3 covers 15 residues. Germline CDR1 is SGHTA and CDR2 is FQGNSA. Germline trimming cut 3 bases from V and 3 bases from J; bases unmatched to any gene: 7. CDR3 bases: TGTGCCAGCAGCTTGACAGGGGATCGCCGCTACGAGCAGTACTTC. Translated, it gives CASSLTGDRRYEQYF. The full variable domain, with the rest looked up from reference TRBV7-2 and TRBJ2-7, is GAGVSQSPSNKVTEKGKDVELRCDPISGHTALYWYRQSLGQGLEFLIYFQGNSAPDKSGLPSDRFSAERTGGSVSTLTIQRTQQEDSAVYLCASSLTGDRRYEQYFGPGTRLTVT.

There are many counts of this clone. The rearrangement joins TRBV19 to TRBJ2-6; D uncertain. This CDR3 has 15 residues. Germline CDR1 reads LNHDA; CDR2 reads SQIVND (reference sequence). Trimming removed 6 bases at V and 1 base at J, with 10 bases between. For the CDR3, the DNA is TGTGCCAGTAGCCCTCAGGTGTCTGGGGCCAACGTCCTGACTTTC. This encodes CASSPQVSGANVLTF.

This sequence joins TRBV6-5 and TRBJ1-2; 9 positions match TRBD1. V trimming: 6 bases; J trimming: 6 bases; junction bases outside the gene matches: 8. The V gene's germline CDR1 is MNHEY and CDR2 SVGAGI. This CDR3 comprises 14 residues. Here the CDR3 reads CASSWTGVRDGYTF. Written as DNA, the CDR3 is TGTGCCAGCAGCTGGACAGGGGTCCGGGATGGCTACACCTTC.

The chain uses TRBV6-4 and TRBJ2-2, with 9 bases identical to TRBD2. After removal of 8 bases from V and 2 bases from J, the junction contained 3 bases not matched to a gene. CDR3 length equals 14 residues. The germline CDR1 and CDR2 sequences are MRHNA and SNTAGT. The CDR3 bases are TGTGCCAGCCGCGGGGGGGGCAACACCGGGGAGCTGTTTTTT. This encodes CASRGGGNTGELFF.